Sequencing of this T cell receptor beta chain was carried out in a study of cytotoxic CD8 clonotypes in ibrutinib-treated CLL. Whole-study results and caveats: Rising at ibrutinib response, clonality subsequently fell back toward baseline at progression.

The germline gives CDR1 SGHTA, CDR2 FQGNSA. The CDR3 is 15 residues long. The V gene end was trimmed by 5 bases and the J gene end by 4 bases; junction bases not matched to a gene: 7. Remarks on this clone: Antigen unknown.

Profiled with immunoSEQ multiplex PCR; TCRdb holds only in-frame clones, not every one. The data contain around 70,000 clones, about nine tenths of them singletons. Cryopreserved PBMCs were the source of approximately 2 micrograms of genomic DNA, which went to TCR beta libraries. The receptor comes from a human donor with chronic lymphocytic leukemia. This sequence joins TRBV7-2 and TRBJ2-7, with TRBD1 matching 11 bases. The sequencing used PBMCs, collected after 12 months of ibrutinib treatment. CDR3 bases: TGTGCCAGCAGCCGGGACAGGGGGTTGTATTACGAGCAGTACTTC. Translation gives CASSRDRGLYYEQYF.